This TCR beta chain was sequenced during a study of untreated major depressive disorder (dated by TCRdb to 2017 to 2018). In the study overall: The study was a cross-sectional case-control comparison of T cell phenotype and TCR repertoire between antidepressant-free major depressive disorder patients and individually matched non-depressed controls. The sequencing was a follow-up to the differences in Vbeta 5.1, Vbeta 11 and Vbeta 22 usage that flow cytometry had picked up across the whole cohort.

The Qiagen DNeasy Blood and Tissue Kit was used to extract total genomic DNA from the purified CD4+ T cells. Amplification and sequencing of the TCRbeta CDR3 region, as defined according to IMGT, were carried out with immunoSEQ immunosequencing protocols. In the paper's pipeline: The immunoSEQ service preprocessed the raw sequence data to correct PCR and sequencing errors. After being loaded into the immunoSEQ Analyzer, the data underwent further analysis with VDJtools v1.0.7. The paired Wilcoxon signed-rank test was applied to assess differences between patients and controls. Not all clones reach the TCRdb copy of this immuneACCESS table, which keeps in-frame sequences only. Checked studies attribute under half of the gap to unresolved V genes and leave the rest unexplained. The V and J calls and the clone size are those of that table, but D and trimming were determined from the DNA. The sample table records tens of thousands of clones; 70% to 90% of these occur just once. 5% to 5.5% of the sample belongs to the ten largest clones.

Results and caveats for the whole study, not just this receptor: In the sequencing data, TRBV25-01 and TRBV02-01 usage matched the flow-cytometry pattern without reaching statistical significance. In every sequenced subject, all of the top five TRBV05-01 clones were private clones. In CD4+ T cells, sequencing confirmed that depressed patients used TRBV05-01 (Vbeta 5.1) more than controls did, with a one-tailed test giving p = 0.040. Because of the strict matching and exclusion criteria, the study sample was comparatively small, which limits how generalizable the findings are. For the sequencing comparisons, one-tailed planned tests were applied to only three Vbeta families that had been selected in advance.

This clone was observed once. No cognate antigen has been identified for it. It has no much larger one-base neighbor in the sample; base qualities were not kept. Via the germline V gene, CDR1 is SGHTA and CDR2 FQGNSA. The junction carries 8 bases between V and J, which are trimmed by 1 base and 2 bases respectively. Inclusive of the bounding cysteine and phenylalanine, the CDR3 is 14 residues long. CDR3 DNA is the only sequence kept; it has 42 bases, read in frame from the first base. For sex, age, current smoking status and body mass index, every depressed patient had a pairwise-matched non-depressed control. Every participant was of European descent. Controls had no mood disorder either currently or in their lifetime and had a Quick Inventory of Depressive Symptoms-Self Report score of 5 or lower. Major medical conditions, Axis I/II comorbidities, regular medication or illicit drug use, and drinking over 100 g alcohol a week were all grounds for excluding any participant. Roughly 30 ml of peripheral blood was drawn into EDTA tubes from each participant. Using the BD IMag Human CD4 T Lymphocyte Enrichment Set, CD4+ T cells were purified from thawed PBMCs via magnetic negative selection. Flow cytometry confirmed that the CD4+ enrichment method typically gave about 95% purity. TCRbeta sequencing was performed on a subgroup of roughly five case-control pairs selected blind to chemokine receptor expression and flow-cytometric repertoire skewing results. All blood samples were drawn in the morning at 8:00 a.m., and PBMCs were separated by Ficoll-Hypaque gradient centrifugation. Until being assayed, PBMCs were kept in liquid nitrogen after cryopreservation by gradual cooling to -80 degrees C.

This receptor was obtained from a woman in her 30s in good health. The rearranged segments are TRBV7-2 and TRBJ2-5; there is no confident call for the D gene. Sequencing was done on a sample of CD4+ T cells from PBMCs. CDR3 protein: CASSLDRAQETQYF. The bases are TGTGCCAGCAGCTTAGATCGCGCTCAAGAGACCCAGTACTTC.